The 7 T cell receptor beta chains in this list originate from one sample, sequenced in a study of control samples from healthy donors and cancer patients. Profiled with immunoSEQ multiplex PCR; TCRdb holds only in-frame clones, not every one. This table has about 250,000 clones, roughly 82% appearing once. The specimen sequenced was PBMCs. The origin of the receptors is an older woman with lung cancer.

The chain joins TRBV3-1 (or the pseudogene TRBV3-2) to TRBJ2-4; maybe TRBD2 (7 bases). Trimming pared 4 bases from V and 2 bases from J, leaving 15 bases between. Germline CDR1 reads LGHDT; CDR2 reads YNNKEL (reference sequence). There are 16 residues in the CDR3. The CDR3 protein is CASSPRGAGTKNIQYF. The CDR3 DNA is TGTGCCAGCAGCCCCCGGGGGGCGGGGACCAAAAACATTCAGTACTTC.

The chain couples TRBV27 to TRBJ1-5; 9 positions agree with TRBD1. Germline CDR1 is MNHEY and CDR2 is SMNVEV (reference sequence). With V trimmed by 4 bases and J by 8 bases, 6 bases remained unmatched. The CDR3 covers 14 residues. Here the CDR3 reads CASSSGTGLEPQHF. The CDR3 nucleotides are TGTGCCAGCAGTTCCGGGACAGGGTTGGAGCCCCAGCATTTT.

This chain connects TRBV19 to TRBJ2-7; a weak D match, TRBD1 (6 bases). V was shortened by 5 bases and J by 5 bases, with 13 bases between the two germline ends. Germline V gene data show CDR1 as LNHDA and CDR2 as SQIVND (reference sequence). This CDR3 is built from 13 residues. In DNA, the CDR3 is TGTGCCAGTAGTCCGACCGGACAGAACGAGCAGTACTTC. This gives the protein CASSPTGQNEQYF.

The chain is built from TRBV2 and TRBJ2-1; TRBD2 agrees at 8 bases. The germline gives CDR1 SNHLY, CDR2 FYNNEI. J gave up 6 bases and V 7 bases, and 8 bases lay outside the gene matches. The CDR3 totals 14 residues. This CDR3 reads CASKTSVSGNEQFF. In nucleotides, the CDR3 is TGTGCCAGCAAGACTAGCGTATCGGGCAATGAGCAGTTCTTC.

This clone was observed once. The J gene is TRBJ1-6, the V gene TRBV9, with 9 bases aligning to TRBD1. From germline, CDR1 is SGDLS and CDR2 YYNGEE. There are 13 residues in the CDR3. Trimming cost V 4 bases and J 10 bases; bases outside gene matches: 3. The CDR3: CASSRQGDSPLHF. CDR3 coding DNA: TGTGCCAGCAGCAGACAGGGGGACTCACCCCTCCACTTT.

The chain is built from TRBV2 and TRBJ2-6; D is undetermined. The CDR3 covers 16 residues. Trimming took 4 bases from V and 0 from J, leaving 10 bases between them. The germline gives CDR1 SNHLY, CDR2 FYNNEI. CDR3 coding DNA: TGTGCCAGCAGTGGGCGCACCCGCTCTGGGGCCAACGTCCTGACTTTC. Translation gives CASSGRTRSGANVLTF.

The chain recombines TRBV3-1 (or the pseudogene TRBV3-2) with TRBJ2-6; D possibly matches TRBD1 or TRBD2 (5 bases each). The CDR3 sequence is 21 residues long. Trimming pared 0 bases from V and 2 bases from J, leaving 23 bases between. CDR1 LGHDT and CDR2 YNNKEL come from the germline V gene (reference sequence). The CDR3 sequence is CASSQDRVFGTSLAGANVLTF. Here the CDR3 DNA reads TGTGCCAGCAGCCAAGATCGAGTATTTGGGACGAGTTTGGCTGGGGCCAACGTCCTGACTTTC.